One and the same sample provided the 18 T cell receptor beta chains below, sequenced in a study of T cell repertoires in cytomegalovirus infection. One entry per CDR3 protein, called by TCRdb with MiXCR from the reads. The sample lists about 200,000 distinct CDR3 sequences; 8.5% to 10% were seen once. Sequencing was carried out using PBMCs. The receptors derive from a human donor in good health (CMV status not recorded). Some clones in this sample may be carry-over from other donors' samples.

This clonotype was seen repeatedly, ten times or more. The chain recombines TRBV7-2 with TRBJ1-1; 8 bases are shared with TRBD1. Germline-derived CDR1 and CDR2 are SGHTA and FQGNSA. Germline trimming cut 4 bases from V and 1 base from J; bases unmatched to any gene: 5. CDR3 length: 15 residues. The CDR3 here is CASSSRDRGNTEAFF. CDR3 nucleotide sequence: TGTGCCAGCAGCTCTCGAGACAGGGGGAACACTGAAGCTTTCTTT.

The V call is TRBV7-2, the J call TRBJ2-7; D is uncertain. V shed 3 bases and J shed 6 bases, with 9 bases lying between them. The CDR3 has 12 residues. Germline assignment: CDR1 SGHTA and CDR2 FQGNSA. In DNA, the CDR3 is TGTGCCAGCAGCTTGTTTGGCGCCGAGCAGTACTTC. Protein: CASSLFGAEQYF.

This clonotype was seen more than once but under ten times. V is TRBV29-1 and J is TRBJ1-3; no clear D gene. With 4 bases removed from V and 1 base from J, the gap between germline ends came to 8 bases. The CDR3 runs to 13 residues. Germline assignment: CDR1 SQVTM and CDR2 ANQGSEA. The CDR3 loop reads CSVARTSGNTIYF. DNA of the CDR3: TGCAGCGTTGCCAGGACTTCTGGAAACACCATATATTTT.

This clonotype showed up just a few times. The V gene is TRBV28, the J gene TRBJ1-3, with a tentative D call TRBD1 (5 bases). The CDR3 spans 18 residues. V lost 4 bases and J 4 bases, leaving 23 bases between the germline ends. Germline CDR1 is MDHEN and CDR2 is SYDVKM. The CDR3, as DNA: TGTGCCAGCAGTTCTCACTCCACCAATATGGGGGGAGGAAACACCATATATTTT. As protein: CASSSHSTNMGGGNTIYF.

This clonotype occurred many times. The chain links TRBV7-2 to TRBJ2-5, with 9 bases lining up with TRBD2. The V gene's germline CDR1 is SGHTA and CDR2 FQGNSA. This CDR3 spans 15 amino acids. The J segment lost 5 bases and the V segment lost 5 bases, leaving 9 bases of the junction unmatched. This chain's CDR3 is CASSRGVSGSETQYF. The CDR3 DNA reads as TGTGCCAGCAGCCGAGGGGTTAGCGGGAGTGAGACCCAGTACTTC.

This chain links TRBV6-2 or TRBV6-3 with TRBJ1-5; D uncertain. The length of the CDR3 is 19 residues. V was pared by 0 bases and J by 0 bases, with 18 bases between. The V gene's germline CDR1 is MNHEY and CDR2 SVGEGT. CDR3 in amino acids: CASSYSLPDAGYSNQPQHF. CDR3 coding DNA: TGTGCCAGCAGTTACTCGTTGCCGGATGCGGGATATAGCAATCAGCCCCAGCATTTT.

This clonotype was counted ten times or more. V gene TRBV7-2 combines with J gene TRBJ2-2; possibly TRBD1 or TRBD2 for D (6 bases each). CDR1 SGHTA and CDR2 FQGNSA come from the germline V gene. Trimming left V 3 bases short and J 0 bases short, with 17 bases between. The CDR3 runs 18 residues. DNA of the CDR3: TGTGCCAGCAGCTTTCGGGGGCTAGCGCATTCGAACACCGGGGAGCTGTTTTTT. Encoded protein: CASSFRGLAHSNTGELFF.

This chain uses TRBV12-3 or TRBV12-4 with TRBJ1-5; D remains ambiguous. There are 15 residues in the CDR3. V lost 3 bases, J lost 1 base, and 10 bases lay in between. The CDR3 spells CASSFLGPSNQPQHF. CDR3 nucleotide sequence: TGTGCCAGCAGTTTCCTCGGACCGAGCAATCAGCCCCAGCATTTT.

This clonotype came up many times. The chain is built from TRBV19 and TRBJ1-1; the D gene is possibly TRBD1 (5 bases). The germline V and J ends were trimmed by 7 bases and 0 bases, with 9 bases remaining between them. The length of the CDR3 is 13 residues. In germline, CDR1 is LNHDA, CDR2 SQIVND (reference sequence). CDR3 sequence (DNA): TGTGCCAGTAAAGACAGCTTGAACACTGAAGCTTTCTTT. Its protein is CASKDSLNTEAFF.

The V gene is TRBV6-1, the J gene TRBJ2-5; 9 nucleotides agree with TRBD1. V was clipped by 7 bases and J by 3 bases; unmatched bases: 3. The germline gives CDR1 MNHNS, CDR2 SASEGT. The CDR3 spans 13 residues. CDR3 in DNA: TGTGCCAGCAATCGGGACAGGGAAGAGACCCAGTACTTC. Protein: CASNRDREETQYF.

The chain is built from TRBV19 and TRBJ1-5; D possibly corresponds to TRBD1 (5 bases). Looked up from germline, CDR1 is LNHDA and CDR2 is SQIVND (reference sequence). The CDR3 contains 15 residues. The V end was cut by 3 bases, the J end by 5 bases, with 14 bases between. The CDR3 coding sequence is TGTGCCAGTAGTATTTTGGGGGGTCGGGATCAGCCCCAGCATTTT. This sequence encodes CASSILGGRDQPQHF. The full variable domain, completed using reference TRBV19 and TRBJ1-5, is DGGITQSPKYLFRKEGQNVTLSCEQNLNHDAMYWYRQDPGQGLRLIYYSQIVNDFQKGDIAEGYSVSREKKESFPLTVTSAQKNPTAFYLCASSILGGRDQPQHFGDGTRLSIL.

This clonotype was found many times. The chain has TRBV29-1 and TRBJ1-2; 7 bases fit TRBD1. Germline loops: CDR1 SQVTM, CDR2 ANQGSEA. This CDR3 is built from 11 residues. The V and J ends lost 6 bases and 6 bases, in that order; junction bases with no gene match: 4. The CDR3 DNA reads TGCAGCGTAGCTGACAGGGATGGCTACACCTTC. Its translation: CSVADRDGYTF.

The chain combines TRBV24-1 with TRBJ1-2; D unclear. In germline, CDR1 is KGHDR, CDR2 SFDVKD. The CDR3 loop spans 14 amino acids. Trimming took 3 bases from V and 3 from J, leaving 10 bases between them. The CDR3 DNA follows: TGTGCCACCAGTGATGGGGTTTTGGACTATGGCTACACCTTC. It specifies CATSDGVLDYGYTF.

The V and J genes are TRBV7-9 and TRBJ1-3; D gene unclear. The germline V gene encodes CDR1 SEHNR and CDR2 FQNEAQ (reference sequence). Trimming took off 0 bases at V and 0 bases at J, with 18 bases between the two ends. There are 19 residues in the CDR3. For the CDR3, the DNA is TGTGCCAGCAGCTTAGCCGGACCAGCCCACTCCGTCTCTGGAAACACCATATATTTT. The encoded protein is CASSLAGPAHSVSGNTIYF.

CDR3 region: CASSITSGRYSTDTQYF. CDR3 DNA sequence: TGTGCCAGTAGTATTACTAGCGGGCGCTATAGCACAGATACGCAGTATTTT. The genes are TRBV19 and TRBJ2-3, with 9 bases lining up with TRBD2. Losses at the gene ends were 3 bases for V and 0 bases for J; bases not matched to a gene: 7. The CDR3 consists of 17 residues. Germline assignment: CDR1 LNHDA and CDR2 SQIVND (reference sequence). Using reference TRBV19 and TRBJ2-3 for the parts outside the CDR3, the full variable domain is DGGITQSPKYLFRKEGQNVTLSCEQNLNHDAMYWYRQDPGQGLRLIYYSQIVNDFQKGDIAEGYSVSREKKESFPLTVTSAQKNPTAFYLCASSITSGRYSTDTQYFGPGTRLTVL.

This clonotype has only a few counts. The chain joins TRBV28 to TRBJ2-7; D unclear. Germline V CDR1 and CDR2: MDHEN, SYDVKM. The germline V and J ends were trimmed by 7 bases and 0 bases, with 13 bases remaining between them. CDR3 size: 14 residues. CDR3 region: CASTRPGNSYEQYF. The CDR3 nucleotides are TGTGCCAGCACCAGACCTGGGAACTCCTACGAGCAGTACTTC.

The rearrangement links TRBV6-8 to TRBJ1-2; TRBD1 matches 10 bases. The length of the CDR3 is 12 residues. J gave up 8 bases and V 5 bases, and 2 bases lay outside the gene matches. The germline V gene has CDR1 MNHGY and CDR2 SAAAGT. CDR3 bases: TGTGCCAGCAGTGGGACAGGGGACGGCTACACCTTC. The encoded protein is CASSGTGDGYTF.

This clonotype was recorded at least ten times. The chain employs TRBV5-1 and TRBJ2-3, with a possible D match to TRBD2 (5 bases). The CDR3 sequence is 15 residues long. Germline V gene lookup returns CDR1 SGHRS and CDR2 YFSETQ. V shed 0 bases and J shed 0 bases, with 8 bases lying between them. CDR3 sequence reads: CASSLAAASTDTQYF. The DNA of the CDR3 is TGCGCCAGCAGCTTGGCAGCGGCTAGCACAGATACGCAGTATTTT.